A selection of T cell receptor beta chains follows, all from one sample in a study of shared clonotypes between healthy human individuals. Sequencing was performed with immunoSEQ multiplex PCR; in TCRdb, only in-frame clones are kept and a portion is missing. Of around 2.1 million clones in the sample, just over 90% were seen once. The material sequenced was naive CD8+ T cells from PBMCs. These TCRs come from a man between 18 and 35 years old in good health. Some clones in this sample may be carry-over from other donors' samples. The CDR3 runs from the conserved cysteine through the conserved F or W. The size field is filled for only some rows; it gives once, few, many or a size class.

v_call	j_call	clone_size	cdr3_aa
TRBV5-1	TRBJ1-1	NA	CASSLEWQGGVDTEAFF
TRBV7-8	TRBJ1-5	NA	CASSLGTGVNQPQHF
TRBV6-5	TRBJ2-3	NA	CASSYGLAGDTQYF
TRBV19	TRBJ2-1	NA	CASTPTRELAGYNEQFF
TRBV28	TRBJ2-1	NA	CASSPIAGSTYNEQFF
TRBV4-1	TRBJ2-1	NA	CASSKRDPEPNEQFF
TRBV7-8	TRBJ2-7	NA	CASSFARQTYEQYF
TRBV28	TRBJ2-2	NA	CASSLRRELAGELFF
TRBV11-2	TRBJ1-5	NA	CASSLEVGQPQHF
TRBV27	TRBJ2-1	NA	CASSPTGGPRLAGDNEQFF
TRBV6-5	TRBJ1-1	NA	CASSPPGGMNTEAFF
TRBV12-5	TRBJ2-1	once	CASGLVGPVGRPYNEQFF
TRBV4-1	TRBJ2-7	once	CASSQREAGDSSYEQYF
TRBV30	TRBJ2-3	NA	CAWSVRAFTDTQYF
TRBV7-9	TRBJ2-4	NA	CASSAQGARNIQYF
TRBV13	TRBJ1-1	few	CASSPFGGEAFF
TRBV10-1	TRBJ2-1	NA	CASSTSGTSAYNEQFF
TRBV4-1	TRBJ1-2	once	CASSQEAGVYGYTF
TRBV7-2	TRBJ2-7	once	CASSRGREQYF
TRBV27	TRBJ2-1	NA	CASLPRGNNEQFF
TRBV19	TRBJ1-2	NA	CASSTWDSLIAGYTF
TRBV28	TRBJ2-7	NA	CASSPRTSGSSYEQYF
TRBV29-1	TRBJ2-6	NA	CSAGDRTNVLTF
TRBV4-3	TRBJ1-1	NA	CASSPGQLNTEAFF
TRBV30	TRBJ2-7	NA	CAWRDTSGQSAHYEQYF
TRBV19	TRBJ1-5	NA	CASTLTPPARPQHF
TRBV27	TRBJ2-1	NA	CASSYSGGESYNEQFF
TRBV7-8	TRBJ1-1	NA	CASSFRAVGTEAFF
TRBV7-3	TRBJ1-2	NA	CASSLKAYRGGYGYTF
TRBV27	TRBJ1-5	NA	CASRPREDSNQPQHF
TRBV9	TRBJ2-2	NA	CASSPRRDGNTGELFF
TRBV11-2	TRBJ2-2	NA	CASSLGATGELFF
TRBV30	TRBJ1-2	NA	CAWNPRSGYTF
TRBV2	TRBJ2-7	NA	CASNWDRGSYEQYF
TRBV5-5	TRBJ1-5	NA	CASSFEDGDNQPQHF
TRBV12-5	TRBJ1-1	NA	CASGLALPTGTNTEAFF